These T cell receptor beta chains were read from a single sample in a study of memory CD4+ T cells and cytomegalovirus serostatus. Repertoires were generated with immunoSEQ multiplex PCR, while TCRdb's copy carries only in-frame clones and drops some. The sample contains roughly 86,000 clones, 80% of which appear only once. What was sequenced was memory CD4+ T cells from blood. These TCRs come from an adult in good health and CMV-seropositive. The CDR3 runs from the conserved cysteine through the conserved F or W. The order of the fields is clone size, CDR3 length, V gene, J gene, D gene, CDR3 DNA, CDR3 protein. The D gene is left open where the match is weak. Clone sizes are given selectively: once, few, many, or a class where the clone is expanded.

.	14	TRBV5-6	TRBJ1-5	.	TGTGCCAGCAGCGTAGGACGGATCAATCAGCCCCAGCATTTT	CASSVGRINQPQHF
.	16	TRBV5-1	TRBJ2-5	TRBD2	TGCGCCAGCAGCTTGGGGACTAGCGGGAGGTTGGAGACCCAGTACTTC	CASSLGTSGRLETQYF
.	14	TRBV15	TRBJ2-1	.	TGTGCCACCAGCAGAGAAGGCCGGGGGAATGAGCAGTTCTTC	CATSREGRGNEQFF
.	16	TRBV23-1	TRBJ2-5	.	TGCGCCAGCAGTGGGGGGCGGGACGAACGTCAAGAGACCCAGTACTTC	CASSGGRDERQETQYF
.	14	TRBV25-1	TRBJ1-1	.	TGTGCCAGCAGTGAAAATGTGGGGGGCAGGGAAGCTTTCTTT	CASSENVGGREAFF
.	15	TRBV5-1	TRBJ2-1	TRBD1	TGCGCCAGCAGCTTACAGGGGGTCGCCTACAATGAGCAGTTCTTC	CASSLQGVAYNEQFF
.	14	TRBV28	TRBJ2-5	TRBD1	TGTGCCAGCAGTTCGACAGGGGGAGCGGAGACCCAGTACTTC	CASSSTGGAETQYF
.	15	TRBV15	TRBJ2-6	.	TGTGCCACCAGCAGAGCAGGGGCCGGGGCCAACGTCCTGACTTTC	CATSRAGAGANVLTF
.	14	TRBV30	TRBJ1-3	.	TGTGCCTGCAACGGGGGGGGTTCTGGAAACACCATATATTTT	CACNGGGSGNTIYF
few	15	TRBV30	TRBJ1-1	.	TGTGCCTGGAGTGTAATAGGGACATTTCAAACTGAAGCTTTCTTT	CAWSVIGTFQTEAFF
.	12	TRBV7-9	TRBJ2-7	.	TGTGCCAGCAGCTTAGAAGGGTTCGAGCAGTACTTC	CASSLEGFEQYF
.	15	TRBV4-2	TRBJ1-2	.	TGTGCCAGCAGCCAAGGTTGGAGGGGGGCGCGTGGCTACACCTTC	CASSQGWRGARGYTF
.	16	TRBV11-2	TRBJ2-5	.	TGTGCCAGCAGCTTGGGTCCGGCAGCTACACAAGAGACCCAGTACTTC	CASSLGPAATQETQYF
.	16	TRBV7-6	TRBJ2-1	.	TGTGCCAGCAGCTTAGAAGTAGCGAGCAATTACAATGAGCAGTTCTTC	CASSLEVASNYNEQFF
.	16	TRBV15	TRBJ1-2	TRBD1	TGTGCCACCAGCATTGGGACAGGGCTCACACGGAGCGGCTACACCTTC	CATSIGTGLTRSGYTF
once	14	TRBV5-1	TRBJ1-2	.	TGCGCCAGCAGCTTGGGGCGGACGGCCTCCCGCTACACCTTC	CASSLGRTASRYTF
.	15	TRBV2	TRBJ2-1	.	TGTGCCAGCAGTGACCCGGGACGACAAACAGTTGGGCAGTTCTTC	CASSDPGRQTVGQFF
.	11	TRBV7-2	TRBJ2-5	.	TGTGCCAGCAGCTCCCAAGAGACCCAGTACTTC	CASSSQETQYF
.	15	TRBV7-2	TRBJ2-2	.	TGTGCCAGCAGCCTAGGGGGACTTCCCACCGGGGAGCTGTTTTTT	CASSLGGLPTGELFF
.	13	TRBV13	TRBJ2-3	.	TGTGCCAGCAGCCCCGCCGCCTCAGATACGCAGTATTTT	CASSPAASDTQYF
once	13	TRBV2	TRBJ2-7	.	TGTGCCAGCAGGCTAACATTCTCCTACGAGCAGTACTTC	CASRLTFSYEQYF
.	15	TRBV15	TRBJ1-4	TRBD1	TGTGCCACCAGCAGAGATGGGACAGAGAATGAAAAACTGTTTTTT	CATSRDGTENEKLFF
.	14	TRBV7-2	TRBJ1-4	TRBD1	TGTGCCAGCAGGTCAGCAGGGGGAAGAGAAAAACTGTTTTTT	CASRSAGGREKLFF
.	13	TRBV28	TRBJ1-2	.	TGTGCCAGCAGTTCCGCACAGGGAGGAGGCTACACCTTC	CASSSAQGGGYTF
.	16	TRBV5-4	TRBJ2-5	TRBD2	TGTGCCAGCAGCATATGGACTAGCGGACCTCAAGAGACCCAGTACTTC	CASSIWTSGPQETQYF
once	17	TRBV30	TRBJ1-1	TRBD1	TGTGCCTGGACCTTAACAGGGGGTTCTAGAGTAAACACTGAAGCTTTCTTT	CAWTLTGGSRVNTEAFF
.	14	TRBV5-4	TRBJ1-4	.	TGTGCCAGCAGTGAAGGGACGGATAATGAAAAACTGTTTTTT	CASSEGTDNEKLFF
.	15	TRBV18	TRBJ2-7	TRBD1	TGTGCCAGCTCACCAATGACAGGGGGGAGGTACGAGCAGTACTTC	CASSPMTGGRYEQYF
once	17	TRBV27	TRBJ2-1	.	TGTGCCAGCAGTTTAGCCCCAACTAGCCAACCTTACAATGAGCAGTTCTTC	CASSLAPTSQPYNEQFF
.	15	TRBV2	TRBJ2-1	TRBD2	TGTGCCAGCAGTCTTAGCGGGAGCTCCTACAATGAGCAGTTCTTC	CASSLSGSSYNEQFF
.	14	TRBV18	TRBJ2-4	.	TGTGCCAGCTCACCAGATGAGGGAGTTGGCATTCAGTACTTC	CASSPDEGVGIQYF